A single TCR beta chain is shown here with its context. Its antigen remains unidentified. This sample is drawn from a study of T cell responses to AZD1222 COVID-19 vaccine. Using immunoSEQ multiplex PCR, the repertoire was profiled, and TCRdb retains in-frame clones only, with some absent. The sample carries 100,000 to 150,000 clones, roughly 90% recorded once. General study points: There were mostly white British donors and more females than males, and clonal diversity was possibly underestimated. There were vaccine-associated CD4 TCRs across spike, dominant at 160-218 and 743-854. Increased Spike-specific TCR breadth and depth were observed after two AZD1222 doses. Reportedly, nearly half of unique spike TCRs recognized epitopes outside B.1.351/B.1.1.7 mutations.

The V gene lost 5 bases and the J gene lost 3 bases, with 13 bases spanning the gap. The CDR3 covers 14 residues. Looked up from germline, CDR1 is LNHDA and CDR2 is SQIVND (reference sequence). The chain uses TRBV19 and TRBJ1-2; perhaps TRBD1 as D (6 bases). This TCR derives from an adult in good health. The material was peripheral blood, obtained on day 0 of AZD1222 vaccination. The CDR3 loop is CASSPTGKYYGYTF. CDR3 sequence (DNA): TGTGCCAGTAGTCCAACAGGGAAATACTATGGCTACACCTTC.